A single sample gave rise to the 15 T cell receptor beta chains below, sequenced in a study of PD-L1 blockade in urothelial cancer. TCRdb's table, derived via immunoSEQ multiplex PCR, lists solely in-frame clones and lacks some. The sample consists of around 87,000 clones, less than 85% of them appearing once. Time point defined: peripheral blood 6 weeks after treatment start. Sequences were derived from PBMCs, sampled around atezolizumab (anti-PD-L1) treatment. These receptors all come from a man between 70 and 80 years old with urothelial cancer.

This chain links TRBV6-1 with TRBJ1-1; D possibly corresponds to TRBD1 (5 bases). CDR1 is MNHNS, CDR2 SASEGT, per germline. The CDR3 contains 12 residues. Trimming pared 7 bases from V and 8 bases from J, leaving 14 bases between. In DNA form, the CDR3 reads TGTGCCAGCACTAGGACATCCTTCGAAGCTTTCTTT. Translating gives CASTRTSFEAFF.

This chain links TRBV9 with TRBJ2-4, with a weak D call TRBD2 (5 bases). Germline-derived CDR1 and CDR2 are SGDLS and YYNGEE. The V and J ends lost 3 bases and 8 bases respectively, with 15 bases between them. The CDR3 extends over 14 amino acids. The CDR3: CASSAQALGDIQYF. CDR3 sequence (DNA): TGTGCCAGCAGCGCCCAAGCCCTCGGGGACATTCAGTACTTC.

V and J are TRBV19 and TRBJ2-7, with 11 positions matching TRBD1. Germline lookup yields CDR1 LNHDA and CDR2 SQIVND (reference sequence). The CDR3 totals 14 residues. After removal of 9 bases from V and 3 bases from J, the junction contained 7 bases not matched to a gene. The chain's CDR3 is CASRKGTGGYEQYF. The DNA for the CDR3 is TGTGCCAGCCGAAAGGGGACAGGGGGCTACGAGCAGTACTTC. The full variable domain, completed using reference TRBV19 and TRBJ2-7, is DGGITQSPKYLFRKEGQNVTLSCEQNLNHDAMYWYRQDPGQGLRLIYYSQIVNDFQKGDIAEGYSVSREKKESFPLTVTSAQKNPTAFYLCASRKGTGGYEQYFGPGTRLTVT.

V is TRBV11-2 and J is TRBJ2-7; D not certain. The CDR3 runs to 13 residues. V was pared by 1 base and J by 6 bases, with 10 bases between. Germline assignment: CDR1 SGHAT and CDR2 FQNNGV. The CDR3 DNA sequence: TGTGCCAGCAGCTTAGTCGGAGCATCCGAGCAGTACTTC. It is translated as CASSLVGASEQYF.

The CDR3 DNA reads as TGTGCCAGTACGTCCAGGTCAGGGCCCCAGCATTTT. Translating gives CASTSRSGPQHF. The V gene is TRBV19, the J gene TRBJ1-5; D gene unclear. Trimming stripped 7 bases from V and 9 bases from J, with 13 bases between. Germline values: CDR1 LNHDA, CDR2 SQIVND (reference sequence). The CDR3 has 12 residues.

V is TRBV10-3 and J is TRBJ2-5; possible D gene TRBD2, 5 bases. The CDR3 is 14 residues long. Trimming left V 2 bases short and J 1 base short, with 8 bases between. Germline CDR1 ENHRY, CDR2 SYGVKD. The CDR3 loop is CAISELAPQETQYF. The CDR3 DNA reads as TGTGCCATCAGTGAGCTAGCCCCCCAAGAGACCCAGTACTTC.

The genes are TRBV5-1 and TRBJ1-1, with 7 bases aligning to TRBD1. CDR3 length equals 13 residues. The germline CDR1 and CDR2 sequences are SGHRS and YFSETQ. V was clipped by 6 bases and J by 6 bases; unmatched bases: 8. This chain's CDR3 is CASIGEGAAEAFF. The CDR3 coding sequence is TGCGCCAGCATTGGAGAGGGGGCAGCTGAAGCTTTCTTT.

V and J are TRBV6-5 and TRBJ1-4, with TRBD1 as a possible D gene (6 bases). Trimming left V 6 bases short and J 8 bases short, with 13 bases between. This CDR3 contains 13 residues. Germline V gene lookup returns CDR1 MNHEY and CDR2 SVGAGI. CDR3 sequence reads: CASRDTGHEKLFF. The CDR3 DNA sequence: TGTGCCAGCAGGGACACAGGGCACGAAAAACTGTTTTTT.

The chain combines TRBV6-5 with TRBJ1-3; a possible D gene is TRBD1 (5 bases). Per the germline V gene, CDR1 is MNHEY and CDR2 is SVGAGI. Trimming removed 6 bases from V and 0 bases from J, with 12 bases in between. This CDR3 is 15 amino acids long. The CDR3 bases are TGTGCCAGCAGCCCCGCGACAGACTCTGGAAACACCATATATTTT. This sequence encodes CASSPATDSGNTIYF.

The J gene is TRBJ2-3, the V gene TRBV7-3; 7 bases fit TRBD2. J gave up 2 bases and V 5 bases, and 4 bases lay outside the gene matches. The CDR3 length is 14 residues. Germline V gene lookup returns CDR1 SGHTA and CDR2 FQGTGA. The CDR3 bases are TGTGCCAGCAGCCCAGCGGGACCCACAGATACGCAGTATTTT. Translating it yields CASSPAGPTDTQYF.

This chain connects TRBV6-1 to TRBJ2-5; possibly TRBD2 for D (7 bases). The CDR3 length is 16 residues. Trimming took 2 bases from V and 5 from J, leaving 18 bases between them. Germline-derived CDR1 and CDR2 are MNHNS and SASEGT. The CDR3 region is CASSETGGLVGETQYF. The CDR3 coding sequence is TGTGCCAGCAGTGAAACGGGGGGCCTCGTCGGCGAGACCCAGTACTTC.

The V gene is TRBV5-8, the J gene TRBJ1-5; D is ambiguous. The CDR3 is 16 residues long. The germline CDR1 and CDR2 sequences are SGHTS and YDEGEE. Trimming stripped 3 bases from V and 3 bases from J, with 16 bases between. The CDR3 here is CASSSGWTPDNQPQHF. The DNA of the CDR3 is TGTGCCAGCAGCTCCGGATGGACTCCGGACAATCAGCCCCAGCATTTT.

This clone showed up many times. The chain is built from TRBV18 and TRBJ2-1; TRBD2 matches at 9 bases. CDR1 KGHSH and CDR2 LQKENI come from the germline V gene. The CDR3 has 14 amino acids. V lost 2 bases to trimming and J lost 7 bases; unmatched junction nucleotides: 3. This CDR3 reads CASSPRLAVNEQFF. CDR3 bases: TGTGCCAGCTCACCAAGACTAGCGGTAAATGAGCAGTTCTTC. The complete variable domain, with remaining parts taken from reference TRBV18 and TRBJ2-1, reads NAGVMQNPRHLVRRRGQEARLRCSPMKGHSHVYWYRQLPEEGLKFMVYLQKENIIDESGMPKERFSAEFPKEGPSILRIQQVVRGDSAAYFCASSPRLAVNEQFFGPGTRLTVL.

The genes are TRBV6-4 and TRBJ2-5; D is uncertain. The J call may not be correct, given that the DNA end is closer to TRBJ2-7. Germline CDR1 reads MRHNA; CDR2 reads SNTAGT. There are 11 residues in the CDR3. CDR3 sequence (DNA): TGTGCCAGCAGGGGCCCTTACGAGCAGTACTTC. Amino acids: CASRGPYEQYF.

This sequence joins TRBV7-8 and TRBJ2-3, with 10 nucleotides matching TRBD2. Per the germline V gene, CDR1 is SGHVS and CDR2 is FQNEAQ. The V segment lost 10 bases and the J segment 6 bases; nucleotides outside the gene matches: 10. The CDR3 runs to 14 residues. The CDR3 region is CANGLAGVSDTQYF. CDR3 in DNA: TGTGCCAACGGGCTAGCGGGAGTGAGTGATACGCAGTATTTT.